This T cell receptor (beta chain) originates from a study of blood T cell repertoires in COVID-19. On the study more broadly: COVID-19 samples from acute and convalescent phases originated in the United States, Italy and Spain. T cells, B-cell-depleted T cells, or PBMCs supplied cDNA or gDNA.

Clones were sequenced by immunoSEQ multiplex PCR, and TCRdb holds only the in-frame ones, with some missing. The repertoire has approximately 280,000 clones, about 88% of them found once; the top ten carry approximately 13%. The CDR3 is 13 amino acids. The ends lost 3 bases at V and 7 bases at J; junction bases unmatched: 1. Germline CDR1 is LNHDA and CDR2 is SQIVND (reference sequence). The source of this sequence is a woman aged 55-69 years with acute or convalescent COVID-19. The chain uses TRBV19 and TRBJ1-5; 9 bases line up with TRBD1. Sequencing was done on a sample of peripheral blood. CDR3 amino acids: CASSMGQGQPQHF. The CDR3 DNA follows: TGTGCCAGTAGTATGGGACAGGGACAGCCCCAGCATTTT.